This TCR beta chain was identified during a study of CD8 T cells in ankylosing spondylitis. Study findings and constraints: Made up of roughly 8 highly homologous variants, a TCR beta motif appeared characteristic of ankylosing spondylitis blood. Clones linked to disease, bearing a CD8+ phenotype, were relatively rare in peripheral blood. According to the report, clones linked to the disease were significantly enriched in matched synovial fluid samples taken from ankylosing spondylitis patients.

Germline CDR1 is SGHDT and CDR2 is YYEEEE. V lost 3 bases to trimming and J lost 7 bases; unmatched junction nucleotides: 14. The CDR3 has 18 residues. This clonotype was found many times. Its antigen is not identified. Each TCR beta library was made by quantitative 5'-RACE that incorporated molecular barcodes. MiXCR, run by TCRdb on the 5' RACE reads, gives a single entry per CDR3 protein. The data hold around 540,000 distinct CDR3 sequences, with approximately 11% observed a single time. Sequencing was carried out using blood, either unsorted or a sorted T cell fraction (not recorded which). This receptor was taken from a male donor with ankylosing spondylitis. The chain recombines TRBV5-6 with TRBJ2-2, with 11 bases lining up with TRBD2. CDR3 amino acids: CASSSMTSGISFVGELFF. The DNA for the CDR3 is TGTGCCAGCAGCTCCATGACTAGCGGGATAAGTTTTGTCGGGGAGCTGTTTTTT.